The next 19 T cell receptor beta chains were all read from a single sample in a study of CD4 T cell repertoires in COVID-19. Assay used: immunoSEQ multiplex PCR; TCRdb lists only in-frame clones, some missing. The sample records about 25,000 clones, over 90% being singletons. The memory T cells were sequenced right after ex vivo isolation, without culture. The source material was circulating follicular helper CD4+ T cells (cTfh) from blood, sampled before the COVID-19 pandemic. The receptors originated from a human donor who had COVID-19.

The chain is built from TRBV6-1 and TRBJ2-6, with TRBD2 as a possible D gene (5 bases). The V gene's germline CDR1 is MNHNS and CDR2 SASEGT. With 8 bases removed from V and 0 bases from J, the gap between germline ends came to 11 bases. The length of the CDR3 is 15 residues. This chain's CDR3 is CASLARASGANVLTF. CDR3 in DNA: TGTGCCAGCTTAGCGAGGGCCTCTGGGGCCAACGTCCTGACTTTC.

V is TRBV18 and J is TRBJ2-7; D possibly corresponds to TRBD1 (6 bases). Germline CDR1 and CDR2: KGHSH and LQKENI. The CDR3 runs 15 residues. V was shortened by 3 bases and J by 2 bases, with 14 bases between the two germline ends. CDR3 DNA sequence: TGTGCCAGCTCACCCGAGCCGGGACACACCTACGAGCAGTACTTC. This sequence encodes CASSPEPGHTYEQYF.

The rearrangement links TRBV20-1 to TRBJ1-2; D perhaps matches TRBD1 (6 bases). The CDR3 runs to 11 residues. The germline gives CDR1 DFQATT, CDR2 SNEGSKA (reference sequence). With 2 bases removed from V and 6 bases from J, the gap between germline ends came to 7 bases. The CDR3 sequence is CSARSGDGYTF. As DNA, the CDR3 is TGCAGTGCTAGATCAGGGGATGGCTACACCTTC.

The rearrangement joins TRBV5-6 to TRBJ2-5; 7 bases align to TRBD2. Germline lookup yields CDR1 SGHDT and CDR2 YYEEEE. The CDR3 loop spans 15 amino acids. J gave up 7 bases and V 4 bases, and 13 bases lay outside the gene matches. CDR3 sequence: CASSTRGGSYGTQYF. The DNA of the CDR3 is TGTGCCAGCAGCACCCGCGGGGGATCCTATGGGACCCAGTACTTC.

V and J are TRBV6-1 and TRBJ1-3; D uncertain. Germline lookup yields CDR1 MNHNS and CDR2 SASEGT. V dropped 5 bases and J dropped 4 bases, with 9 bases sitting between them. CDR3 size: 13 residues. CDR3 DNA: TGTGCCAGCAGTCTGGGGAGCGGAAACACCATATATTTT. It is translated as CASSLGSGNTIYF.

This chain connects TRBV18 to TRBJ2-2; 8 bases agree with TRBD2. The CDR3 runs to 14 residues. Looked up from germline, CDR1 is KGHSH and CDR2 is LQKENI. J was trimmed by 5 bases and V by 5 bases; bases with no gene match: 4. The CDR3 sequence: CASSVTSGTGELFF. CDR3 nucleotide sequence: TGTGCCAGCTCAGTCACTAGCGGAACCGGGGAGCTGTTTTTT.

This chain connects TRBV19 to TRBJ2-5; 10 nucleotides line up with TRBD1. The germline V gene has CDR1 LNHDA and CDR2 SQIVND (reference sequence). After removal of 5 bases from V and 6 bases from J, the junction contained 9 bases not matched to a gene. There are 15 residues in the CDR3. The CDR3 nucleotides read TGTGCCAGTAGTCCAGGGACAGGGGTGAAAAAGACCCAGTACTTC. Its translation is CASSPGTGVKKTQYF.

Concerning this clone: Given the absence of the conserved phenylalanine or tryptophan at the CDR3 end, a read error is likely. No DNA is shown, since the ends of the CDR3 on it are uncertain; the CDR3 is the one TCRdb lists. J is TRBJ2-7 and V is TRBV5-4; TRBD2 is the table's D call and was not checked against the DNA. Germline V CDR1 and CDR2: SGHNT, YYREEE (reference sequence). The CDR3 is 13 residues long, ends included. The CDR3 here is CASSLGRSGSSTL.

The rearrangement joins TRBV5-1 to TRBJ1-4, with no clear D. The V end was cut by 4 bases, the J end by 2 bases, with 9 bases between. Germline V gene sequence: CDR1 SGHRS, CDR2 YFSETQ. The CDR3 has 14 amino acids. In nucleotides, the CDR3 is TGCGCCAGCAGCAGCGGGCGGACTAATGAAAAACTGTTTTTT. It encodes CASSSGRTNEKLFF.

This chain links TRBV25-1 with TRBJ2-7; 11 bases are a match to TRBD2. Germline lookup yields CDR1 MGHDK and CDR2 SYGVNS. This CDR3 is 16 amino acids long. The ends lost 3 bases at V and 7 bases at J; junction bases unmatched: 11. The CDR3 sequence is CASSDSGLAGNVEQYF. DNA for the CDR3: TGTGCCAGCAGTGACAGCGGACTAGCGGGTAATGTAGAGCAGTACTTC.

This clone was found once. The chain couples TRBV12-5 to TRBJ2-2; D may be TRBD1 (6 bases). Germline CDR1 LGHNT, CDR2 FRNRAP. The CDR3 is made up of 15 amino acids. V gave up 2 bases and J gave up 7 bases, with 14 bases separating them. CDR3 protein: CASGLTQGGHGELFF. The CDR3, as DNA: TGTGCTAGTGGTTTGACCCAAGGGGGACACGGGGAGCTGTTTTTT.

This chain joins TRBV19 and TRBJ1-2; D is uncertain. Germline V gene sequence: CDR1 LNHDA, CDR2 SQIVND (reference sequence). This CDR3 spans 11 amino acids. The V and J ends lost 5 bases and 9 bases respectively, with 10 bases between them. CDR3 nucleotides: TGTGCCAGTAGTGTCGGGGATAGCTACACCTTC. This gives the protein CASSVGDSYTF. Full variable domain (rest looked up from reference TRBV19 and TRBJ1-2): DGGITQSPKYLFRKEGQNVTLSCEQNLNHDAMYWYRQDPGQGLRLIYYSQIVNDFQKGDIAEGYSVSREKKESFPLTVTSAQKNPTAFYLCASSVGDSYTFGSGTRLTVV.

This clone has just one count. V usage is TRBV6-5 and J usage is TRBJ2-1, with 9 bases lining up with TRBD2. Germline loops: CDR1 MNHEY, CDR2 SVGAGI. CDR3 length: 15 amino acids. Trimming removed 7 bases from V and 7 bases from J; junction bases left unmatched: 11. The CDR3 region is CASKPGLASVNEQFF. CDR3 DNA: TGTGCCAGCAAACCCGGACTAGCGTCGGTAAATGAGCAGTTCTTC.

The chain recombines TRBV5-1 with TRBJ2-5; D not resolved. Trimming shortened V by 0 bases and J by 2 bases, and 5 bases separated the two germline ends. In germline, CDR1 is SGHRS, CDR2 YFSETQ. The CDR3 covers 13 residues. DNA for the CDR3: TGCGCCAGCAGCTTGGCCCAACAAGAGACCCAGTACTTC. Its translation is CASSLAQQETQYF. The whole variable domain, remainder taken from reference TRBV5-1 and TRBJ2-5, is KAGVTQTPRYLIKTRGQQVTLSCSPISGHRSVSWYQQTPGQGLQFLFEYFSETQRNKGNFPGRFSGRQFSNSRSEMNVSTLELGDSALYLCASSLAQQETQYFGPGTRLLVL.

The chain employs TRBV6-5 and TRBJ2-2; TRBD1 matches at 7 bases. The junction had 5 bases not matched to a gene; V was cut back by 6 bases and J by 1 base. Germline CDR1 is MNHEY and CDR2 is SVGAGI. There are 15 residues in the CDR3. This CDR3 is CASRRQGLNTGELFF. DNA for the CDR3: TGTGCCAGCAGACGACAGGGTTTGAACACCGGGGAGCTGTTTTTT.

The gene calls are TRBV19 and TRBJ2-3, with 9 bases identical to TRBD1. Trimming at V came to 6 bases and at J to 5 bases, leaving 15 bases not matched to a gene. There are 17 residues in the CDR3. CDR1 and CDR2 (germline): LNHDA, SQIVND (reference sequence). In DNA, the CDR3 is TGTGCCAGTAGCCCTCGGGGACAGGGACCCACTGGAGATACGCAGTATTTT. Its translation is CASSPRGQGPTGDTQYF.

This clone was seen once. V is TRBV19 and J is TRBJ1-6, with a weak D call TRBD1 (5 bases). The V and J ends lost 6 bases and 8 bases respectively, with 11 bases between them. In germline, CDR1 is LNHDA, CDR2 SQIVND (reference sequence). The CDR3 extends over 13 amino acids. CDR3 loop: CASRGQGDSPLHF. For the CDR3, the DNA is TGTGCCAGTAGAGGACAAGGGGATTCACCCCTCCACTTT.

The chain employs TRBV9 and TRBJ1-1; D possibly corresponds to TRBD1 (6 bases). This CDR3 contains 14 residues. Germline V gene lookup returns CDR1 SGDLS and CDR2 YYNGEE. V was trimmed by 4 bases and J by 6 bases, leaving 16 bases between them. In nucleotides, the CDR3 is TGTGCCAGCAGCCCCAGGGGTGGAAGCGCTGAAGCTTTCTTT. It specifies CASSPRGGSAEAFF.

V is TRBV10-3 and J is TRBJ2-6; tentatively, D is TRBD2 (5 bases). The CDR3 sequence is 14 residues long. V was trimmed by 4 bases and J by 3 bases, leaving 7 bases between them. Germline assignment: CDR1 ENHRY and CDR2 SYGVKD. CDR3 bases: TGTGCCATCAGTGCCGGGGTTGGGGCCAACGTCCTGACTTTC. Translation gives CAISAGVGANVLTF.